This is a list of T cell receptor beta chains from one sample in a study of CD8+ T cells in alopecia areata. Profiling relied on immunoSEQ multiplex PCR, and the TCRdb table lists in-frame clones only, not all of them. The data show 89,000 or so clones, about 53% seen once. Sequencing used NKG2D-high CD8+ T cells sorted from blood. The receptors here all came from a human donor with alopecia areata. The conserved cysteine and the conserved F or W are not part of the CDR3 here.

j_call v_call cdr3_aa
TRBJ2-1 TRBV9 ASSVAEDRGSYNEQF
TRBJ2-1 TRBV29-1 SVEDRPGAWSYNEQF
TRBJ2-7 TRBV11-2 ASSPVVAANYEQY
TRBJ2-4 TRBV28 ASSTDRGYIQY
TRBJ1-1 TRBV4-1 ASSQGGGVTEAF
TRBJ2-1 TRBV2 ASGGTAQF
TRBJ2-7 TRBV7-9 ASSFGDEQY
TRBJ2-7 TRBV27 ASSLGRSYEQY
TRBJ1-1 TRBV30 AWSVGLTMNTEAF
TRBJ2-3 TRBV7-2 ASSHTRDTQY
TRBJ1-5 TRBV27 ASSLGRGLGQPQH
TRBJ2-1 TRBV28 ASAPRVYNEQF
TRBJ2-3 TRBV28 ASSPGGDTQY
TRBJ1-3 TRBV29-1 SVVTGNTIY
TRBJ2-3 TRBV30 AWMEGDTQY
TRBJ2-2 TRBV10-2 ASSEFPRVAGELF
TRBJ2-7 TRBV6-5 ASSLGLAEVGEQY
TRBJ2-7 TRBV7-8 ASSEAGGYEQY
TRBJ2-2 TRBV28 ASSFRTSGSAGELF
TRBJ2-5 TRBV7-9 ASSLPTSRRETQY
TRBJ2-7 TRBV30 AWSIGTGAYEQY
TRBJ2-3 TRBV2 ASSGSGTSGADTQY
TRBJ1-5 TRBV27 ASSLSSLGNQPQH
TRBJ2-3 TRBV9 ASSGGDAVDTQY
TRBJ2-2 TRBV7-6 ASSLALSWELF
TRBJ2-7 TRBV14 ASSPGQGAYEQY
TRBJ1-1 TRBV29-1 SGCAGVNTEAF
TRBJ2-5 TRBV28 ASSSAPTGRQETQY
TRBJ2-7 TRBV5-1 ASSLGSGYEQY
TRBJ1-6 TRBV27 ATGTGGSPLH
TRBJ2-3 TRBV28 ASLPALGASTDTQY
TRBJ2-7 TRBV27 ASSPPGGYEQY
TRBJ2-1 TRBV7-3 ASGYRANEQF
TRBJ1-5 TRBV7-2 ASSRTQGGQPQH
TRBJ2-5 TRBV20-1 SAPKETQY
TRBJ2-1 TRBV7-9 ASSETGTPTLDEQF
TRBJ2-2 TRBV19 ASSVLGLHRDTGELF
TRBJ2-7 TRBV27 ASSLPGFEQY
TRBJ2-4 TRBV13 ASSFGRNIQY
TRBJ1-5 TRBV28 ASSLSQFGNQPQH
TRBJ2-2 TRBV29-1 SAATESNTGELF
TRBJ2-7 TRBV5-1 ASSLFSGPEEQY
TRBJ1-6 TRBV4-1 ASSQLNSPLH
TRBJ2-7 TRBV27 ASSGTSGLYEQY
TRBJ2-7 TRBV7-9 ASSLGVGQVSYEQY
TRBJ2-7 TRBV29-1 SGTDEEQY
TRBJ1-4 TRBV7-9 ASSFRGEKLF